These 20 T cell receptor beta chains were sequenced from one sample in a study of multiple sclerosis patients with progressive multifocal leukoencephalopathy. Sequencing was performed with immunoSEQ multiplex PCR; in TCRdb, only in-frame clones are kept and a portion is missing. Among roughly 28,000 clones, approximately 85% were seen once, and the ten largest hold around 11%. Time point of the sample: time of PML onset. Sequences were derived from PBMCs, sampled from a patient treated with natalizumab. The receptors were sampled from a woman between 25 and 40 years old with progressive multifocal leukoencephalopathy.

The V call is TRBV7-9, the J call TRBJ2-3, with 12 bases fitting TRBD2. The CDR3 totals 16 residues. The germline gives CDR1 SEHNR, CDR2 FQNEAQ (reference sequence). J was trimmed by 6 bases and V by 1 base; bases with no gene match: 5. The CDR3, as DNA: TGTGCCAGCAGCTTAGAGCTAGCGGGAGGGACCGATACGCAGTATTTT. It is translated as CASSLELAGGTDTQYF. Supplemented by reference TRBV7-9 and TRBJ2-3, the full variable domain reads DTGVSQNPRHKITKRGQNVTFRCDPISEHNRLYWYRQTLGQGPEFLTYFQNEAQLEKSRLLSDRFSAERPKGSFSTLEIQRTEQGDSAMYLCASSLELAGGTDTQYFGPGTRLTVL.

The chain joins TRBV4-3 to TRBJ1-5; TRBD1 is a possible D gene (6 bases). CDR3 size: 13 residues. Trimming removed 4 bases at V and 6 bases at J, with 10 bases between. In germline, CDR1 is LGHNA, CDR2 YSLEER. The CDR3 DNA reads as TGCGCCAGCAGCCGCGACAGGTTTCAGCCCCAGCATTTT. It translates to CASSRDRFQPQHF.

This clone was observed a handful of times. This rearrangement joins TRBV10-2 to TRBJ1-2; D gene ambiguous. V was shortened by 2 bases and J by 2 bases, with 6 bases between the two germline ends. CDR1 is WSHSY, CDR2 SAAADI, per germline. The CDR3 is 13 residues long. In DNA form, the CDR3 reads TGCGCCAGCAGTGAGAACGGAAACTATGGCTACACCTTC. Amino acid sequence: CASSENGNYGYTF.

The V call is TRBV7-2, the J call TRBJ2-3; TRBD2 might be the D (5 bases). CDR1 and CDR2 (germline): SGHTA, FQGNSA. The CDR3 is made up of 15 amino acids. Trimming pared 2 bases from V and 0 bases from J, leaving 9 bases between. The CDR3 DNA is TGTGCCAGCAGCTTATTTAGCGCGAGCACAGATACGCAGTATTTT. Translated: CASSLFSASTDTQYF.

This chain joins TRBV2 and TRBJ2-4; no definite D call. This CDR3 has 13 residues. Germline V CDR1 and CDR2: SNHLY, FYNNEI. Trimming took off 7 bases at V and 1 base at J, with 8 bases between the two ends. The CDR3 region is CASTQEAKNIQYF. The CDR3 region has the DNA TGTGCCAGCACACAAGAGGCCAAAAACATTCAGTACTTC.

The rearrangement links TRBV6-6 to TRBJ2-3; 10 nucleotides match TRBD1. Germline-derived CDR1 and CDR2 are MNHNY and SVGAGI (reference sequence). CDR3 length equals 15 residues. V lost 5 bases, J lost 2 bases, and 4 bases stayed unmatched. CDR3 nucleotide sequence: TGTGCCAGCAGTCTAGGGACAGGGGACACAGATACGCAGTATTTT. This gives the protein CASSLGTGDTDTQYF.

The rearrangement joins TRBV7-2 to TRBJ2-7, with D unclear. Germline assignment: CDR1 SGHTA and CDR2 FQGNSA. The V and J ends lost 0 bases and 0 bases respectively, with 6 bases between them. The CDR3 is 14 amino acids. The CDR3 DNA follows: TGTGCCAGCAGCTTAGCCGGCAACTCCTACGAGCAGTACTTC. It translates to CASSLAGNSYEQYF.

V usage is TRBV7-8 and J usage is TRBJ2-4, with D unclear. This CDR3 contains 11 residues. The V end lost 2 bases, the J end lost 9 bases, and 5 bases lay between the germline ends. Per the germline V gene, CDR1 is SGHVS and CDR2 is FQNEAQ. The CDR3 region has the DNA TGTGCCAGCAGCTTATCCAGCATTCAGTACTTC. Protein product: CASSLSSIQYF.

The chain couples TRBV2 to TRBJ1-3, with D unresolved. Trimming removed 5 bases from V and 0 bases from J, with 14 bases in between. Looked up from germline, CDR1 is SNHLY and CDR2 is FYNNEI. This CDR3 region has 16 residues. This chain's CDR3 is CASSTRRRPSGNTIYF. The CDR3 region has the DNA TGTGCCAGCAGTACTCGACGGAGGCCCTCTGGAAACACCATATATTTT.

The V and J genes are TRBV4-1 and TRBJ2-2, with D perhaps TRBD1 (5 bases). CDR1 is MGHRA, CDR2 YSYEKL, per germline. Between the trimmed V and J ends, which lost 0 bases and 11 bases, there was a span of 13 bases. This CDR3 contains 14 residues. CDR3 DNA: TGCGCCAGCAGCCAAGAGAAGAAAGGGGCTGAGCTGTTTTTT. Translated, it gives CASSQEKKGAELFF.

Only one count was recorded for this clone. The genes are TRBV7-2 and TRBJ2-3; either TRBD1 or TRBD2 may fit D (6 bases each). Germline CDR1 and CDR2: SGHTA and FQGNSA. The CDR3 covers 15 residues. Trimming took 0 bases from V and 0 from J, leaving 7 bases between them. The CDR3 nucleotides read TGTGCCAGCAGCTTAGCCGGGGGCAGCACAGATACGCAGTATTTT. It specifies CASSLAGGSTDTQYF.

The chain recombines TRBV7-9 with TRBJ1-4; D ambiguous. The ends were cut back, 1 base at V and 13 bases at J, with 16 bases in the middle. Germline CDR1 and CDR2: SEHNR and FQNEAQ (reference sequence). There are 14 residues in the CDR3. CDR3: CASSLGGGLQLLFF. CDR3 bases: TGTGCCAGCAGCTTAGGAGGAGGACTCCAGCTACTGTTTTTT. Supplemented by reference TRBV7-9 and TRBJ1-4, the full variable domain reads DTGVSQNPRHKITKRGQNVTFRCDPISEHNRLYWYRQTLGQGPEFLTYFQNEAQLEKSRLLSDRFSAERPKGSFSTLEIQRTEQGDSAMYLCASSLGGGLQLLFFGSGTQLSVL.

CDR3 coding DNA: TGTGCCAGCAGTCCCCGGGACAGAGTAAACTATGGCTACACCTTC. Its protein product is CASSPRDRVNYGYTF. The rearrangement joins TRBV2 to TRBJ1-2; 7 nucleotides agree with TRBD1. The V and J ends lost 5 bases and 2 bases, in that order; junction bases with no gene match: 8. Germline V CDR1 and CDR2: SNHLY, FYNNEI. The CDR3 consists of 15 residues.

This chain connects TRBV28 to TRBJ2-5, with 12 bases that match TRBD2. V was pared by 3 bases and J by 4 bases, with 6 bases of the junction left unmatched. CDR1 and CDR2 (germline): MDHEN, SYDVKM. The CDR3 contains 16 residues. The CDR3 DNA reads TGTGCCAGCAGTTTGCCACTAGCGGGGGGTCCAGAGACCCAGTACTTC. Protein product: CASSLPLAGGPETQYF.

Here the CDR3 reads CASSKSMNTEAFF. The CDR3 nucleotides are TGTGCCAGCAGCAAGTCGATGAACACTGAAGCTTTCTTT. The gene calls are TRBV28 and TRBJ1-1; D is undetermined. Trimming shortened V by 6 bases and J by 0 bases, and 8 bases separated the two germline ends. Germline V gene sequence: CDR1 MDHEN, CDR2 SYDVKM. The CDR3 spans 13 residues.

This clone occurred once. The chain couples TRBV6-1 to TRBJ2-1, with 13 positions matching TRBD2. V was clipped by 4 bases and J by 4 bases; unmatched bases: 1. Looked up from germline, CDR1 is MNHNS and CDR2 is SASEGT. This CDR3 is built from 15 residues. The CDR3 region is CASSATSGGYNEQFF. CDR3 in DNA: TGTGCCAGCAGTGCGACTAGCGGGGGGTACAATGAGCAGTTCTTC.

CDR3 DNA: TGTGCCAGCAGTGAACGACTAGCGCTGTTCGGTGAGCAGTTCTTC. Its translation: CASSERLALFGEQFF. The J gene is TRBJ2-1, the V gene TRBV2, with 8 bases that match TRBD2. Germline V gives CDR1 SNHLY, CDR2 FYNNEI. The CDR3 has 15 amino acids. Trimming took 2 bases from V and 9 from J; bases not matched to a gene: 9.

The chain combines TRBV7-3 with TRBJ2-2, with D uncertain. The CDR3 is made up of 13 amino acids. CDR1 and CDR2 from the germline V gene are SGHTA and FQGTGA. The ends were cut back, 3 bases at V and 0 bases at J, with 2 bases in the middle. The CDR3 loop is CASSLPNTGELFF. The CDR3 DNA follows: TGTGCCAGCAGCTTGCCGAACACCGGGGAGCTGTTTTTT.

About this clone itself: The same CDR3 can be traced to other DNA sequences in this sample. The rearrangement uses TRBV6-6 and TRBJ1-5; D gene unclear. This CDR3 spans 12 amino acids. V lost 6 bases and J lost 9, with 12 bases in between. Germline CDR1 MNHNY, CDR2 SVGAGI (reference sequence). CDR3 residues: CASSMGLRPQHF. CDR3 bases: TGTGCCAGCAGCATGGGTCTTAGGCCCCAGCATTTT.

The V gene is TRBV28, the J gene TRBJ2-1, with 7 bases fitting TRBD1. V dropped 6 bases and J dropped 4; count of bases not matched to a gene: 9. The CDR3 runs to 15 residues. Germline CDR1 is MDHEN and CDR2 is SYDVKM. CDR3 bases: TGTGCCAGCAGCCCCGGGGACAGAAAATACAATGAGCAGTTCTTC. Amino acid sequence: CASSPGDRKYNEQFF.